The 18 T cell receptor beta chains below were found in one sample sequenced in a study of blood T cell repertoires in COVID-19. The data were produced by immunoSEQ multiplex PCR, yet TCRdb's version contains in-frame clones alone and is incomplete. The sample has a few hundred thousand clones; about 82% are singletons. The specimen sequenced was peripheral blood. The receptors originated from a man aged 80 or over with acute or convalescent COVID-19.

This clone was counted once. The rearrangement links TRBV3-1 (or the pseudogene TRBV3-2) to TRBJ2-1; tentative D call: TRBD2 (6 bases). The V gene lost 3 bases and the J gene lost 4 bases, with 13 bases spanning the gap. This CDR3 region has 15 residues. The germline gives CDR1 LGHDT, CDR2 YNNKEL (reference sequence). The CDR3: CASSQPLGGYNEQFF. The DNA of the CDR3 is TGTGCCAGCAGCCAGCCGTTGGGGGGATACAATGAGCAGTTCTTC.

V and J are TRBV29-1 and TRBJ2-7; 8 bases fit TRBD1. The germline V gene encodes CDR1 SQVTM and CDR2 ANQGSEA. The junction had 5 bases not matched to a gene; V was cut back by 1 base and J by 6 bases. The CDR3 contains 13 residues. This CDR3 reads CSVEGTGRGEQYF. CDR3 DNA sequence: TGCAGCGTTGAAGGGACAGGGCGTGGCGAGCAGTACTTC.

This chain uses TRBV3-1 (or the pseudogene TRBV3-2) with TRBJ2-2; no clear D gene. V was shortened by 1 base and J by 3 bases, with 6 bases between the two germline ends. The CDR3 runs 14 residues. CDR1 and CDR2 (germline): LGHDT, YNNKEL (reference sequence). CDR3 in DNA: TGTGCCAGCAGCCAAGCCGGTTACACCGGGGAGCTGTTTTTT. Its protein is CASSQAGYTGELFF.

CDR3 amino acids: CASSPIGAGWTDTQYF. The DNA for the CDR3 is TGTGCCAGCAGCCCCATAGGGGCGGGGTGGACAGATACGCAGTATTTT. The rearrangement uses TRBV5-5 and TRBJ2-3; tentatively, D is TRBD2 (6 bases). The CDR3 spans 16 residues. V lost 4 bases and J lost 3, with 18 bases in between. The germline CDR1 and CDR2 sequences are SGHKS and YYEKEE (reference sequence).

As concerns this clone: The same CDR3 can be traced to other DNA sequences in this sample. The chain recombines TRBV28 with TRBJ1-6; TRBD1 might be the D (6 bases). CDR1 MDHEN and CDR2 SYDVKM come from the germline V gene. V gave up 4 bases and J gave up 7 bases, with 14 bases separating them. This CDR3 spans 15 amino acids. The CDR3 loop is CASSSPGQPNSPLHF. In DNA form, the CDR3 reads TGTGCCAGCAGTTCCCCTGGACAGCCCAATTCACCCCTCCACTTT. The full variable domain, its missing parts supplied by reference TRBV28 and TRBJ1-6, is DVKVTQSSRYLVKRTGEKVFLECVQDMDHENMFWYRQDPGLGLRLIYFSYDVKMKEKGDIPEGYSVSREKKERFSLILESASTNQTSMYLCASSSPGQPNSPLHFGNGTRLTVT.

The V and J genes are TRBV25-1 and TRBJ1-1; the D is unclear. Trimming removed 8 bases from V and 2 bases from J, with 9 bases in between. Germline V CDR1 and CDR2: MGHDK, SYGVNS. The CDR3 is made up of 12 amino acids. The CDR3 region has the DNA TGTGCCAGCCGCTCAACTAACACTGAAGCTTTCTTT. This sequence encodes CASRSTNTEAFF.

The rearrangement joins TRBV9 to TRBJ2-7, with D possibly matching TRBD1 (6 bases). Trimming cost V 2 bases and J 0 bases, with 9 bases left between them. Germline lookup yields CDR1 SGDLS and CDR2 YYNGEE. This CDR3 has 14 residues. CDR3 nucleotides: TGTGCCAGCAGCGTCGGACAGAGCTCCTACGAGCAGTACTTC. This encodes CASSVGQSSYEQYF. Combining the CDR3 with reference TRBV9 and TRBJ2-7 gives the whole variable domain DSGVTQTPKHLITATGQRVTLRCSPRSGDLSVYWYQQSLDQGLQFLIQYYNGEERAKGNILERFSAQQFPDLHSELNLSSLELGDSALYFCASSVGQSSYEQYFGPGTRLTVT.

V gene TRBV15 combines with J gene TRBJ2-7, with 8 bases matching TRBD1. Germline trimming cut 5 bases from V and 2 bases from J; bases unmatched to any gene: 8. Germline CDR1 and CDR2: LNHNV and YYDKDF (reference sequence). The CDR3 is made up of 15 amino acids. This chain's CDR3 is CATSGATGVAYEQYF. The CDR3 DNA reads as TGTGCCACCAGCGGTGCGACAGGGGTCGCCTACGAGCAGTACTTC.

CDR3 protein: CSVATGMDQPQHF. CDR3 in DNA: TGCAGCGTCGCCACAGGGATGGATCAGCCCCAGCATTTT. The chain joins TRBV29-1 to TRBJ1-5, with D possibly being TRBD1 (6 bases). The germline CDR1 and CDR2 sequences are SQVTM and ANQGSEA. The CDR3 is 13 amino acids. Trimming pared 6 bases from V and 5 bases from J, leaving 14 bases between.

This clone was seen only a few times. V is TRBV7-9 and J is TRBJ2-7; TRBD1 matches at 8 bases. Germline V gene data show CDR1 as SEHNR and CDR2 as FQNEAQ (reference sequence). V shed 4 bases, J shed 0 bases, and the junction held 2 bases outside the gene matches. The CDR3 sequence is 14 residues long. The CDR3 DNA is TGTGCCAGCAGCTCGACAGGGGACTCCTACGAGCAGTACTTC. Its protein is CASSSTGDSYEQYF.

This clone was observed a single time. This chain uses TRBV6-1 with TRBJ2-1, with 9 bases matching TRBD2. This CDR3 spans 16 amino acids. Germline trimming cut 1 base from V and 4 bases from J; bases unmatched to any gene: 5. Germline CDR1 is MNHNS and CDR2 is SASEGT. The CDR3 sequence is CASSEGLAAFYNEQFF. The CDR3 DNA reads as TGTGCCAGCAGTGAAGGACTAGCGGCCTTTTACAATGAGCAGTTCTTC.

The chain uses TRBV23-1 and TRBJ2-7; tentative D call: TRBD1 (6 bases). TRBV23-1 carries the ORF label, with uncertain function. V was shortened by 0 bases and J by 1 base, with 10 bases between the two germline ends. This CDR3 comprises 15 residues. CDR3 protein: CASSQSDRESYEQYF. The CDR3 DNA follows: TGCGCCAGCAGTCAATCGGACAGAGAATCCTACGAGCAGTACTTC.

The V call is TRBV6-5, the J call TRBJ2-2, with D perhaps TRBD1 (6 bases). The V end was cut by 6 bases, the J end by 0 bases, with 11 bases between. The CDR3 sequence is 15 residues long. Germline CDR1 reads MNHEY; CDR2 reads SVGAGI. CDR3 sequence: CASSWGTTNTGELFF. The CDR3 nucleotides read TGTGCCAGCAGCTGGGGGACAACGAACACCGGGGAGCTGTTTTTT.

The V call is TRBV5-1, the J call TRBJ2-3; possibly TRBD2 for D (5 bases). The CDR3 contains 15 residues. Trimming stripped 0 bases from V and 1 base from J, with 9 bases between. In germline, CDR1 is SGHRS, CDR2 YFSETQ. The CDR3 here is CASSLVGSGTDTQYF. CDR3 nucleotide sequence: TGCGCCAGCAGCTTGGTTGGGAGCGGCACAGATACGCAGTATTTT. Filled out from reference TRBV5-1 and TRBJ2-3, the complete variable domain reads KAGVTQTPRYLIKTRGQQVTLSCSPISGHRSVSWYQQTPGQGLQFLFEYFSETQRNKGNFPGRFSGRQFSNSRSEMNVSTLELGDSALYLCASSLVGSGTDTQYFGPGTRLTVL.

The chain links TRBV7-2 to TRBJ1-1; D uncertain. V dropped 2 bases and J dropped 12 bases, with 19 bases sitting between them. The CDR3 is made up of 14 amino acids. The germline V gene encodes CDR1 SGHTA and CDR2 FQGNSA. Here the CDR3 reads CASSLIRRPPGTFF. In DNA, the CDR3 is TGTGCCAGCAGCTTAATAAGGAGACCCCCGGGAACTTTCTTT. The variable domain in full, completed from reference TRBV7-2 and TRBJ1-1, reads GAGVSQSPSNKVTEKGKDVELRCDPISGHTALYWYRQSLGQGLEFLIYFQGNSAPDKSGLPSDRFSAERTGGSVSTLTIQRTQQEDSAVYLCASSLIRRPPGTFFGQGTRLTVV.

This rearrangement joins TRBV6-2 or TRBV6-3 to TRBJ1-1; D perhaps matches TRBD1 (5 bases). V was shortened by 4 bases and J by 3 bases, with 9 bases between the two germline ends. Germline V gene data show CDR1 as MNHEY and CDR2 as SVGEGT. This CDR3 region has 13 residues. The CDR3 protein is CASSFTGDTEAFF. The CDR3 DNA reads TGTGCCAGCAGTTTTACAGGTGACACTGAAGCTTTCTTT.

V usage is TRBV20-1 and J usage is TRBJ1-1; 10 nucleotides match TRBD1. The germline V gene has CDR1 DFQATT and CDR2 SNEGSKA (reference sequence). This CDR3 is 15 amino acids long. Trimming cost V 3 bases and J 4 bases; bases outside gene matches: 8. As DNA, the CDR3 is TGCAGTGCTAGTAGGCCCGGACAGGGGGGCACTGAAGCTTTCTTT. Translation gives CSASRPGQGGTEAFF.

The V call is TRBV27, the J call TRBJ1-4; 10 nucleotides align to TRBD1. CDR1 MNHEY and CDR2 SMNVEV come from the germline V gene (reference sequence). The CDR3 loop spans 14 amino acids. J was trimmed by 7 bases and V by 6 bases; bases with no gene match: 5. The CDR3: CASRRTGGIEKLFF. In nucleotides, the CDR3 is TGTGCCAGCAGGAGGACAGGGGGAATTGAAAAACTGTTTTTT.